The 10 T cell receptor beta chains in this list originate from one sample, sequenced in a study of tumor-infiltrating lymphocytes in primary liver carcinoma. For each extraction, RNA and DNA were obtained together from roughly 20-30 mg of unsorted bulk tissue. The investigators made TCR beta cDNA from approximately 510 ng total RNA, using a constant-region primer. Amplification in three nested multiplex PCR rounds with slightly modified ARM-PCR gave rise to TCR beta libraries. Each of the first two PCR rounds ran approximately 11 cycles with TRBV1-TRBV30 forward and C-beta reverse primers. TCRdb processed the multiplex PCR reads anew with MiXCR; each CDR3 protein has one entry. Of around 80,000 distinct CDR3 sequences in the sample, 72% are singletons; the top ten hold approximately 20%. The sample comprised liver tumor tissue from sampling region 1. The subset here: tumor region T1, superior pole. Source of these receptors: a man aged 35-49 years with primary liver carcinoma and hepatitis B virus infection.

As for this clonotype: Given a much more abundant clone one base away, this may be a read error. The rearrangement uses TRBV2 and TRBJ2-1; D not certain. Looked up from germline, CDR1 is SNHLY and CDR2 is FYNNEI. The CDR3 is 13 residues long. Written as DNA, the CDR3 is TGTGCCAGCAGTGAGGGGTGGGCGGATGAGGAGTTCTTC. This translates into CASSEGWADEEFF.

Worth noting for this clonotype: The junction and the germline gene differ at one end; a read error may be behind it. The chain links TRBV6-5 to TRBJ2-7, with D unresolved. Germline loops: CDR1 MNHEY, CDR2 SVGAGI. This CDR3 is built from 12 residues. The CDR3 spells CASCNGLYEQYF. The CDR3 coding sequence is TGCGCCAGCTGTAACGGGCTGTACGAGCAGTACTTC.

This clonotype has a handful of counts. This may come from a read error, since a much larger clone is one base off. The CDR3 region has the DNA TGTGCCAGCAACAACCGGGACCTCGGCGAGCAGTACTTC. It translates to CASNNRDLGEQYF. The chain employs TRBV13 and TRBJ2-7; possibly TRBD1 or TRBD2 for D (5 bases each). Trimming stripped 7 bases from V and 6 bases from J, with 16 bases between. The germline CDR1 and CDR2 sequences are PRHDT and FYEKMQ (reference sequence). The CDR3 loop spans 13 amino acids.

In the case of this clonotype: One end of the junction fails to match germline, which may point to a read error. The chain uses TRBV18 and TRBJ2-7; TRBD2 matches at 7 bases. Germline V gene data show CDR1 as KGHSH and CDR2 as LQKENI. CDR3 length: 15 residues. The CDR3 DNA is TGTGTCAGCTCACCACTGGGGGGGACTCGGTACGAGCAGTACTTC. Translated: CVSSPLGGTRYEQYF.

This clonotype was found many times. The gene calls are TRBV7-9 and TRBJ2-4; 7 bases line up with TRBD2. The CDR3 spans 17 residues. Trimming cost V 0 bases and J 6 bases; bases outside gene matches: 11. Looked up from germline, CDR1 is SEHNR and CDR2 is FQNEAQ (reference sequence). The CDR3 nucleotides are TGTGCCAGCAGCTTAGCGGGAGGGCCGGGTCTCGGAAACATTCAGTACTTC. Encoded protein: CASSLAGGPGLGNIQYF.

This clonotype was seen just once. One junction end does not reproduce the germline sequence, and a read error may be involved. The gene calls are TRBV29-1 and TRBJ2-3, with D tentatively TRBD1 or TRBD2 (6 bases each). Germline CDR1 reads SQVTM; CDR2 reads ANQGSEA. The CDR3 runs to 14 residues. The chain's CDR3 is CRVAAGGDTDAQYF. The CDR3, as DNA: TGCAGGGTTGCGGCGGGCGGGGACACAGATGCGCAGTATTTT.

In the case of this clonotype: The CDR3 does not end in the conserved phenylalanine or tryptophan, so this is likely a read error. J is TRBJ2-1 and V is TRBV12-3 or TRBV12-4; 15 bases map to TRBD2. The CDR3 has 17 amino acids. In DNA, the CDR3 is TGTGCCAGTAGTTTGGGTAGGACTAGCGGGAGGGCCGATGAGCAGTTCTTA. It is translated as CASSLGRTSGRADEQFL.

Comment on this clonotype: In this CDR3 the conserved last residue, phenylalanine or tryptophan, is missing, so a read error is likely. This chain links TRBV6-5 with TRBJ2-2; maybe TRBD2 (5 bases). Germline V lookup: CDR1 MNHEY, CDR2 SVGAGI. Deletions cut 2 bases from V and 4 bases from J, with 14 bases between. The CDR3 consists of 16 residues. The DNA of the CDR3 is TGTGCCAGCAGTTACGGAGTAGCTGGAGGCACCGGGGAGCTGTTTATT. Translating gives CASSYGVAGGTGELFI.

About this clonotype itself: The conserved phenylalanine or tryptophan normally closing the CDR3 is absent here, so this likely arose from a read error. No DNA is shown, since the ends of the CDR3 on it are uncertain; the CDR3 is the one TCRdb lists. The chain is built from TRBV4-1 and TRBJ2-1; the listed D gene, TRBD2, was not tested against the DNA. The CDR3 is made up of 14 amino acids, end residues included. Germline assignment: CDR1 MGHRA and CDR2 YSYEKL. The CDR3 protein is CASSQAEGYNEQLY.

Concerning this clonotype itself: One base away lies a much larger clone, so this may be a sequencing read error. This chain joins TRBV28 and TRBJ2-2; D possibly corresponds to TRBD2 (5 bases). CDR3 length: 15 amino acids. V lost 5 bases to trimming and J lost 6 bases, with 16 bases between them. Germline loops: CDR1 MDHEN, CDR2 SYDVKM. CDR3 DNA sequence: TGTGCCAGCAGTACGATAGTGGGAGCACCCGGGGAGCTGTTTTTT. Its translation: CASSTIVGAPGELFF. The full variable domain, completed using reference TRBV28 and TRBJ2-2, is DVKVTQSSRYLVKRTGEKVFLECVQDMDHENMFWYRQDPGLGLRLIYFSYDVKMKEKGDIPEGYSVSREKKERFSLILESASTNQTSMYLCASSTIVGAPGELFFGEGSRLTVL.